The 26 T cell receptor beta chains reported below all come from one sample, sequenced in a study of T-cell reconstitution after alpha-beta-depleted transplantation in children (dated by TCRdb to about 2016). Reading the label with the study, this specimen's treatment or condition is: allogeneic hematopoietic cell transplantation with graft depleted of TCRalphabeta T cells and CD19 B cells. Library creation used PCR. TCRdb lists the instrument as Illumina HiSeq 2500. TCR library preparation used molecular barcoding, with unique molecular identifiers applied to normalize quantification of the TCRbeta repertoire. The public sequencing data were trimmed at Q25 with fastp and processed into clonotypes with MiXCR by TCRdb, which kept only in-frame beta chains. Rows merge per CDR3 protein into single entries with the most common DNA and genes. Present in this sample are about 200,000 distinct CDR3 sequences, 5% to 6.5% of which were seen just once. 4.5% to 5.5% of the sample lies in the top ten.

Specimen: PBMCs, collected before TCRalphabeta/CD19-depleted stem cell transplant. These TCRs come from a girl under three years old with combined immunodeficiency, due to receive a stem cell transplant.

This clonotype was seen many times. The rearrangement joins TRBV11-3 to TRBJ2-7; D is possibly TRBD1 (5 bases). The CDR3 is 11 residues long. Germline V gene lookup returns CDR1 SGHNT and CDR2 YENEEA. CDR3 sequence reads: CATAQGREQYF. Here the CDR3 DNA reads TGTGCTACAGCTCAGGGAAGAGAGCAGTACTTC.

In this sample, this clonotype turned up many times. The gene calls are TRBV20-1 and TRBJ2-7; D is unresolved. Trimming cost V 6 bases and J 3 bases, with 12 bases left between them. Germline V gives CDR1 DFQATT, CDR2 SNEGSKA (reference sequence). This CDR3 region has 12 residues. Here the CDR3 reads CSASEQNYEQYF. The CDR3, as DNA: TGCAGTGCGTCGGAACAGAACTACGAGCAGTACTTC.

Many counts were recorded for this clonotype. This rearrangement joins TRBV11-2 to TRBJ1-2, with 8 bases matching TRBD1. Unmatched junction bases numbered 20, after V lost 3 bases and J lost 5 bases. The CDR3 has 19 residues. Germline V gene lookup returns CDR1 SGHAT and CDR2 FQNNGV. The CDR3 DNA reads TGTGCCAGCAGCTTGGAATTTCCTGAGGAGACAGGGGATATATATGGCTACACCTTC. This translates into CASSLEFPEETGDIYGYTF.

This clonotype was recorded many times. The genes are TRBV27 and TRBJ2-1; unclear D gene. CDR1 MNHEY and CDR2 SMNVEV come from the germline V gene (reference sequence). This CDR3 comprises 15 residues. Trimming pared 3 bases from V and 2 bases from J, leaving 11 bases between. This chain's CDR3 is CASSLSSPPYNEQFF. CDR3 nucleotides: TGTGCCAGCAGTTTGAGCAGTCCTCCCTACAATGAGCAGTTCTTC.

The table lists this clonotype with many counts. This chain connects TRBV20-1 to TRBJ1-5; D unclear. Looked up from germline, CDR1 is DFQATT and CDR2 is SNEGSKA (reference sequence). Trimming left V 3 bases short and J 9 bases short, with 6 bases between. The CDR3 is made up of 10 amino acids. DNA for the CDR3: TGCAGTGCTAGCGGAGTGCCCCAGCATTTT. It encodes CSASGVPQHF.

This clonotype has more than one count but fewer than ten. The J gene is TRBJ2-1, the V gene TRBV20-1; D is perhaps TRBD2 (5 bases). Trimming stripped 5 bases from V and 10 bases from J, with 18 bases between. The CDR3 is 13 residues long. The germline CDR1 and CDR2 sequences are DFQATT and SNEGSKA (reference sequence). The CDR3 bases are TGCAGTGCTTCCCCTCACTCTAGCAGGGAGCAGTTCTTC. As protein: CSASPHSSREQFF.

The sample holds many counts of this clonotype. The genes are TRBV6-2 or TRBV6-3 and TRBJ2-1, with 9 bases identical to TRBD2. CDR1 is MNHEY, CDR2 SVGEGT, per germline. The length of the CDR3 is 17 residues. V gave up 5 bases and J gave up 8 bases; unmatched junction bases: 16. CDR3 amino acids: CASSHESIAGEVYEQFF. The CDR3 nucleotides read TGTGCCAGCAGTCATGAGAGTATAGCGGGAGAAGTATATGAGCAGTTCTTC.

This clonotype was counted only a few times. This sequence joins TRBV7-9 and TRBJ2-5, with 7 bases identical to TRBD2. J lost 6 bases, V lost 5 bases, and 15 bases had no gene match. Germline V gene data show CDR1 as SEHNR and CDR2 as FQNEAQ (reference sequence). The length of the CDR3 is 16 residues. For the CDR3, the DNA is TGTGCCAGCAGCGGGAGAATTAGCGGGTTAGGACAGACCCAGTACTTC. Translation gives CASSGRISGLGQTQYF.

This clonotype was seen many times. The chain combines TRBV7-3 with TRBJ2-1, with 11 bases matching TRBD2. Germline V gene lookup returns CDR1 SGHTA and CDR2 FQGTGA. Trimming cost V 2 bases and J 5 bases; bases outside gene matches: 2. The CDR3 totals 15 residues. Here the CDR3 DNA reads TGTGCCAGCAGCTTATGGGGACTAGCGGACAATGAGCAGTTCTTC. Translated: CASSLWGLADNEQFF.

This clonotype was seen ten or more times. This chain connects TRBV7-8 to TRBJ2-3, with 7 bases lining up with TRBD2. V lost 1 base to trimming and J lost 3 bases; unmatched junction nucleotides: 4. The CDR3 length is 15 residues. Germline V gene sequence: CDR1 SGHVS, CDR2 FQNEAQ. In DNA form, the CDR3 reads TGTGCCAGCAGCTTAGTTGGGGGGGGTACAGATACGCAGTATTTT. It codes for CASSLVGGGTDTQYF.

This clonotype was seen ten or more times. The V call is TRBV2, the J call TRBJ2-7; 8 nucleotides line up with TRBD1. The CDR3 contains 15 residues. With V trimmed by 6 bases and J by 2 bases, 9 bases remained unmatched. Germline V lookup: CDR1 SNHLY, CDR2 FYNNEI. This CDR3 reads CASSRGQGFPYEQYF. CDR3 bases: TGTGCCAGCAGCAGGGGGCAGGGCTTCCCCTACGAGCAGTACTTC.

This clonotype was counted ten times or more. The chain joins TRBV18 to TRBJ2-4; 10 bases align to TRBD2. This CDR3 spans 21 amino acids. In germline, CDR1 is KGHSH, CDR2 LQKENI. The trim removed 2 bases at V and 5 bases at J, leaving 21 bases unmatched. For the CDR3, the DNA is TGTGCCAGCTCACCATTCCCCCCCGCTAGCGGGAGTCTTTTGAGTCAAAACATTCAGTACTTC. Its translation is CASSPFPPASGSLLSQNIQYF.

This chain connects TRBV29-1 to TRBJ2-7, with 10 bases lining up with TRBD1. V lost 6 bases, J lost 6 bases, and 8 bases stayed unmatched. This CDR3 has 13 amino acids. In germline, CDR1 is SQVTM, CDR2 ANQGSEA. The CDR3 protein is CSVSGTGDGEQYF. The CDR3 DNA sequence: TGCAGCGTCTCCGGGACAGGGGATGGCGAGCAGTACTTC.

This clonotype was counted many times. The V and J genes are TRBV28 and TRBJ1-2; D is unresolved. CDR1 and CDR2 (germline): MDHEN, SYDVKM. V was pared by 4 bases and J by 4 bases, with 13 bases between. The CDR3 sequence is 14 residues long. The CDR3 DNA follows: TGTGCCAGCAGTTCACTTACGAGGACCTATGGCTACACCTTC. Translating gives CASSSLTRTYGYTF.

This clonotype has ten or more counts. The V gene is TRBV6-2 or TRBV6-3, the J gene TRBJ2-7; TRBD1 aligns across 10 bases. V shed 2 bases, J shed 7 bases, and the junction held 5 bases outside the gene matches. Germline values: CDR1 MNHEY, CDR2 SVGEGT. CDR3 length: 14 residues. The chain's CDR3 is CASSYGTGAGEQYF. CDR3 bases: TGTGCCAGCAGTTACGGGACAGGGGCCGGGGAGCAGTACTTC.

This clonotype was observed at least ten times. V usage is TRBV12-3 or TRBV12-4 and J usage is TRBJ2-1, with D perhaps TRBD2 (5 bases). The CDR3 spans 14 residues. V was shortened by 3 bases and J by 6 bases, with 12 bases between the two germline ends. CDR3 bases: TGTGCCAGCAGTTTGGGCGGGCTAAGCAATGAGCAGTTCTTC. It specifies CASSLGGLSNEQFF.

This clonotype came up a few times. The chain uses TRBV10-3 and TRBJ2-5; 10 bases agree with TRBD2. Germline V gene sequence: CDR1 ENHRY, CDR2 SYGVKD. Trimming at V came to 4 bases and at J to 3 bases, leaving 5 bases not matched to a gene. The CDR3 covers 15 residues. The CDR3 here is CAISGAGGPKETQYF. In DNA form, the CDR3 reads TGTGCCATCAGTGGAGCGGGAGGGCCCAAAGAGACCCAGTACTTC.

This clonotype was counted many times. The chain carries TRBV2 and TRBJ2-7; D unresolved. V shed 4 bases and J shed 6 bases, with 4 bases lying between them. The CDR3 is made up of 10 amino acids. Germline V gives CDR1 SNHLY, CDR2 FYNNEI. The CDR3 here is CASSGFEQYF. The CDR3 DNA reads as TGTGCCAGCAGTGGATTCGAGCAGTACTTC.

This clonotype was found many times. The chain recombines TRBV13 with TRBJ2-7; 12 nucleotides line up with TRBD2. Unmatched junction bases numbered 8, after V lost 5 bases and J lost 3 bases. This CDR3 comprises 16 residues. CDR1 and CDR2 from the germline V gene are PRHDT and FYEKMQ (reference sequence). The CDR3 spells CASSPWTSGTRYEQYF. In nucleotides, the CDR3 is TGTGCCAGCAGCCCCTGGACTAGCGGGACCCGCTACGAGCAGTACTTC.

This clonotype was counted a few times. The gene calls are TRBV20-1 and TRBJ2-4; 9 nucleotides line up with TRBD2. J lost 1 base, V lost 5 bases, and 3 bases had no gene match. Germline V lookup: CDR1 DFQATT, CDR2 SNEGSKA (reference sequence). This CDR3 is 14 amino acids long. The CDR3 sequence: CSAQREVAKNIQYF. For the CDR3, the DNA is TGCAGTGCTCAGCGGGAGGTGGCCAAAAACATTCAGTACTTC.

At least ten counts were recorded for this clonotype. This rearrangement joins TRBV7-9 to TRBJ2-1; D not certain. Trimming stripped 8 bases from V and 9 bases from J, with 11 bases between. From germline, CDR1 is SEHNR and CDR2 FQNEAQ (reference sequence). The CDR3 is made up of 11 amino acids. CDR3 DNA sequence: TGTGCCAGCGCAAGATCCCCTGAGCAGTTCTTC. Amino acids: CASARSPEQFF. Full variable domain (rest looked up from reference TRBV7-9 and TRBJ2-1): DTGVSQNPRHKITKRGQNVTFRCDPISEHNRLYWYRQTLGQGPEFLTYFQNEAQLEKSRLLSDRFSAERPKGSFSTLEIQRTEQGDSAMYLCASARSPEQFFGPGTRLTVL.

This clonotype was detected a few times. The chain is built from TRBV20-1 and TRBJ1-2, with D hard to call. CDR3 length: 9 amino acids. Germline V CDR1 and CDR2: DFQATT, SNEGSKA (reference sequence). The CDR3, as DNA: TGCAGCCCTAACTATGGCTACACCTTC. Encoded protein: CSPNYGYTF.

The table lists this clonotype with many counts. The chain employs TRBV11-1 and TRBJ2-7, with TRBD2 matching over 11 bases. V was pared by 0 bases and J by 0 bases, with 10 bases of the junction left unmatched. Germline loops: CDR1 SGHAT, CDR2 FQDESV (reference sequence). This CDR3 region has 19 residues. The CDR3 loop is CASSLAPGLAEIFSYEQYF. DNA of the CDR3: TGTGCCAGCAGCTTAGCGCCGGGACTAGCGGAAATTTTCTCCTACGAGCAGTACTTC.

This clonotype was seen many times. This chain uses TRBV29-1 with TRBJ2-1, with 8 bases lining up with TRBD2. This CDR3 comprises 14 residues. Germline V gene lookup returns CDR1 SQVTM and CDR2 ANQGSEA. V was pared by 5 bases and J by 4 bases, with 7 bases of the junction left unmatched. The CDR3 nucleotides read TGCAGCGTTAAAGCGGGAGCCCTTTACAATGAGCAGTTCTTC. It translates to CSVKAGALYNEQFF.

This clonotype was seen repeatedly, ten times or more. The chain couples TRBV12-3 or TRBV12-4 to TRBJ2-5; D may be TRBD1 (5 bases). Trimming shortened V by 8 bases and J by 2 bases, and 9 bases separated the two germline ends. This CDR3 comprises 12 residues. The CDR3 nucleotides are TGTGCCAGCGCTCGGACACAAGAGACCCAGTACTTC. Its protein is CASARTQETQYF.

This clonotype was recorded many times. The V and J genes are TRBV9 and TRBJ2-1; 8 nucleotides match TRBD2. V was pared by 3 bases and J by 4 bases, with 3 bases of the junction left unmatched. Germline lookup yields CDR1 SGDLS and CDR2 YYNGEE. The CDR3 is 14 residues long. CDR3 sequence (DNA): TGTGCCAGCAGCGGGGGACTAGGATACAATGAGCAGTTCTTC. Protein sequence: CASSGGLGYNEQFF.